The clone carrying this T cell receptor beta chain was picked up one time. This CDR3 is 15 amino acids long. Germline lookup yields CDR1 KGHDR and CDR2 SFDVKD. V lost 5 bases to trimming and J lost 4 bases, with 13 bases between them. The data were obtained in a study of blood T cell repertoires in COVID-19. The overall study: Collection of acute and convalescent COVID-19 samples took place in the United States, Italy and Spain. PBMCs, B-cell-depleted T cells, or T cells provided the cDNA or gDNA that made up the material.

In the source study's methods: By means of reference gene primer amplification, nucleated cell counts were estimated. The table came from immunoSEQ multiplex PCR; TCRdb's copy has only in-frame clones and leaves some out. The DNA was the basis for D and trimming; V, J and clone size are from that table. This table holds approximately 200,000 clones, approximately 85% found once. The gene calls are TRBV24-1 and TRBJ2-2; a possible D gene is TRBD1 (6 bases). This sequence originates from a man aged 55 to 70 with acute or convalescent COVID-19. The sequenced sample consisted of peripheral blood. CDR3 coding DNA: TGTGCCACCAGTGGCAGGACAGATTCCACCGGGGAGCTGTTTTTT. Its protein product is CATSGRTDSTGELFF.